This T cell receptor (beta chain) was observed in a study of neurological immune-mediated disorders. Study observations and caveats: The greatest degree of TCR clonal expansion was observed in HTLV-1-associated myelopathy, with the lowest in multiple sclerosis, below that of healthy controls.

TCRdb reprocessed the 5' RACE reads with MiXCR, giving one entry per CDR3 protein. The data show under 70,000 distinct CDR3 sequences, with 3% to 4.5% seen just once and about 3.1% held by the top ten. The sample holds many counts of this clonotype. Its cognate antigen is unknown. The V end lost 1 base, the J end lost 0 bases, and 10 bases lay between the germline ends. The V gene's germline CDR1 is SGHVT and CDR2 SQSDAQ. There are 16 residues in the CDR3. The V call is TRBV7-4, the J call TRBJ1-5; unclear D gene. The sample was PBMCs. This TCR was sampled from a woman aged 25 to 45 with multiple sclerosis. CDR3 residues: CASSLVGRFSNQPQHF. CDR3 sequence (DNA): TGTGCCAGCAGCTTAGTGGGAAGGTTTAGCAATCAGCCCCAGCATTTT.